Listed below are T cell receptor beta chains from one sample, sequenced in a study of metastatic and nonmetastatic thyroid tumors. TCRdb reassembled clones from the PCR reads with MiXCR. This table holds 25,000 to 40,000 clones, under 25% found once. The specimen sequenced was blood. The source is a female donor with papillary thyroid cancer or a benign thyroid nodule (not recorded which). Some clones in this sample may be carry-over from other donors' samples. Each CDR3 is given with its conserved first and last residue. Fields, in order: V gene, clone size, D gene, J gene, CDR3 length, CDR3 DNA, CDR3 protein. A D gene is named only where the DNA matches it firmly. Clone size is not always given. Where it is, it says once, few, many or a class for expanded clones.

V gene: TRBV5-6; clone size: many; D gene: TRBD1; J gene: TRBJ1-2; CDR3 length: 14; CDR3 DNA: TGTGCCAGCAGCTCCAGGACAGGGAACTATGGCTACACCTTC; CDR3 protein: CASSSRTGNYGYTF
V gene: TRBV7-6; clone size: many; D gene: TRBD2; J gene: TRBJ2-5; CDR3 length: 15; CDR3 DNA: TGTGCCAGCAGCTCCCCCGGCGGGGGGCAAGAGACCCAGTACTTC; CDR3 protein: CASSSPGGGQETQYF
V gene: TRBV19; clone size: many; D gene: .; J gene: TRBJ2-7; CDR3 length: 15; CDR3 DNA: TGTGCCAGTAGTATCATGGAGGGGGAGTCCTACGAGCAGTACTTC; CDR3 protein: CASSIMEGESYEQYF
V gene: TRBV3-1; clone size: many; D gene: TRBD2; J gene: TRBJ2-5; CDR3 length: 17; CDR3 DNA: TGTGCCAGCAGCGGGACTAGCGGGGGGGCGGGAGGAGAGACCCAGTACTTC; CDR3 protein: CASSGTSGGAGGETQYF
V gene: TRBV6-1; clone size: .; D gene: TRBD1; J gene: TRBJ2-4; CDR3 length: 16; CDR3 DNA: TGTGCCAGCAGTTCTTGGACAGGGGGAGCAAAAAACATCCAGTACTTC; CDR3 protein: CASSSWTGGAKNIQYF
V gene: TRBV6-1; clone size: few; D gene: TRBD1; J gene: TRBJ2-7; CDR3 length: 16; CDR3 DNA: TGTGCCAGCAGAACTACCCCTTGGACAGGGGAGGACGAGCAGTACTTC; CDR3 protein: CASRTTPWTGEDEQYF
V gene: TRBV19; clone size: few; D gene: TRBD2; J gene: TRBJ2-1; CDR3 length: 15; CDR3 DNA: TGTGCCAGTAGTATAGGTACTAGCGAGGAAAATGAGCAGTTCTTC; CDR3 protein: CASSIGTSEENEQFF
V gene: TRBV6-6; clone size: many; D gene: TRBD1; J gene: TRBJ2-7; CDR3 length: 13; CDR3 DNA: TGTGCCAGCAGTTACAGGCAGGGGGAAGGGCTGTACTTC; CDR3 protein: CASSYRQGEGLYF
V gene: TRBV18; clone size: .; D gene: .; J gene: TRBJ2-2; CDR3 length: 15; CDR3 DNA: TGTGCCAGCTCACCATACCCAGACGGAGTCGGGGAGCTGTTTTTT; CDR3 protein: CASSPYPDGVGELFF
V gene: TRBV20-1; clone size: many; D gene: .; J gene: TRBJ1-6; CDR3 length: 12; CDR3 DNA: TGCAGTGCAACCGGGGGGAATTCACCCCTCCACTTT; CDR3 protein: CSATGGNSPLHF
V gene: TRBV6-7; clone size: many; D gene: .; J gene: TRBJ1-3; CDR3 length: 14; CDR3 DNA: TGTGCCAGCACCCGAGGACTCTCGGGAAACACCATATATTTT; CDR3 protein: CASTRGLSGNTIYF
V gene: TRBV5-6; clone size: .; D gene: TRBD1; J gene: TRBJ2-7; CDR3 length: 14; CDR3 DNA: TGTGCCAGCAGCCCGGGGACAGCATCCTACGAGCAGTACTTC; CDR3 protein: CASSPGTASYEQYF
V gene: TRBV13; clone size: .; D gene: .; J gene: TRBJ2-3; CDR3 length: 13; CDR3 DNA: TGTGCCAGCAGCTTAGACAGCACAGATACGCAGTATTTT; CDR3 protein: CASSLDSTDTQYF
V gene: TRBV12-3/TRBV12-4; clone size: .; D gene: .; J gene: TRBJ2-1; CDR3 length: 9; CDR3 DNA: TGTGCCAGCAGGGGGGAGCAGTTCTTC; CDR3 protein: CASRGEQFF
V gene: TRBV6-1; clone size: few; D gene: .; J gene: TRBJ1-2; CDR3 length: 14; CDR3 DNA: TGTGCCAGCAGAACACCCGGTACAGGTCATGGCCACACCTTC; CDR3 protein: CASRTPGTGHGHTF
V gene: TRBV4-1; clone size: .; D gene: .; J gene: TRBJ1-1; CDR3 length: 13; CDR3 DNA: TGCGCCAGCAGCCAAGAGGAGGACACTGAAACTTTCTTT; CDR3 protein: CASSQEEDTETFF
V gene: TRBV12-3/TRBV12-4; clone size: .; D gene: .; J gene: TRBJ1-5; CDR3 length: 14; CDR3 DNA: TGTGCCAGCAGAAAGGGCGCCTACAATCAGTCCCAGCATTTT; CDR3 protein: CASRKGAYNQSQHF
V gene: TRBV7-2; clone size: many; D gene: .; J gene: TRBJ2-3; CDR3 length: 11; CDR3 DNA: TGTGCCAGCAGCTTCACAGATACGCAGTATTTT; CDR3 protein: CASSFTDTQYF
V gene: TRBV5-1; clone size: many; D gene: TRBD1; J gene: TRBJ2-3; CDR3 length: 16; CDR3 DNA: TGCGCCAGCAGCTTGGCGAGACAGGGTTCCACAGATACGCAGTATTTT; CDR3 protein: CASSLARQGSTDTQYF
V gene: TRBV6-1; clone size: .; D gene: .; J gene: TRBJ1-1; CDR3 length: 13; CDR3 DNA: TGTGCCAGCAGGACGACCCTTAACACTGAAGCTTTCTTT; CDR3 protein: CASRTTLNTEAFF
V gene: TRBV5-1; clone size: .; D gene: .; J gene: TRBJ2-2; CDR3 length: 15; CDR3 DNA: TGCGCCAGCAGCTTTCGGGGGCCTAACACCGGGGAGCTGTTTTTT; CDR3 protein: CASSFRGPNTGELFF
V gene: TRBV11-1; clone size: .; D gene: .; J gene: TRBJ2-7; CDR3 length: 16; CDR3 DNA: TGTGCCAGCAGCTTTAGTAGGGCTGGCAGGGCTTACGAGCAGTACTTC; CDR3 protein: CASSFSRAGRAYEQYF
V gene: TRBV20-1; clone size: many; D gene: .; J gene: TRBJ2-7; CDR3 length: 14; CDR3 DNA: TGCAGTGCTCTAACCCGACAGAGCTCCTACGAGCAGTACTTC; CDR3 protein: CSALTRQSSYEQYF
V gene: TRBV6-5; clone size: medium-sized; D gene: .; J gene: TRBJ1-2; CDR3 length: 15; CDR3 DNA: TGTGCCAGCAGTTACGATAGGCTACCTAACTATGGCTACACCTTC; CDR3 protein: CASSYDRLPNYGYTF
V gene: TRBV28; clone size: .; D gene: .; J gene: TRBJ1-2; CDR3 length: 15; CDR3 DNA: TGTGCCAGCAGTTTATATCGGGGGGCAAGCTATGGCTACACCTTC; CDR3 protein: CASSLYRGASYGYTF
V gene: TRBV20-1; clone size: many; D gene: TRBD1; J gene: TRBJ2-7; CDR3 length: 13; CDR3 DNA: TGCAGTGCTTCGGACAGGACAGCCTACGAGCAGTACTTC; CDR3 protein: CSASDRTAYEQYF
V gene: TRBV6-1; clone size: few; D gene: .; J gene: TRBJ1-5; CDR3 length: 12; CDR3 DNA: TGTGCCAGCAGTGACTTCGATCAGCCCCAGCATTTT; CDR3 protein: CASSDFDQPQHF
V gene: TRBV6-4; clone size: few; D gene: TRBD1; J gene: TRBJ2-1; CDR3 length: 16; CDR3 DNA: TGTGCCAGCAGCGATGACGGGGGACAGGGGTACAATGAGCAGTTCTTC; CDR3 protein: CASSDDGGQGYNEQFF
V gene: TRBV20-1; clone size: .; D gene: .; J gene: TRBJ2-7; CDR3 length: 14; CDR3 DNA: TGCAGTGCCCTCTTAAGGACAGTAATTAACGAGCAGTACTTC; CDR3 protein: CSALLRTVINEQYF
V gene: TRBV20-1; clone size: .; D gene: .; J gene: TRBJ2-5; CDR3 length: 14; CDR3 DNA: TGCAGTGCTAATGCGGGGACACCGCAAGAGACCCAGTACTTC; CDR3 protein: CSANAGTPQETQYF
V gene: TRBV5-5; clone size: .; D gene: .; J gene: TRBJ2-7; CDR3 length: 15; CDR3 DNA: TGTGCCAGCAGCTTGGTACCAGGGGAGACCTACGAGCAGTACTTC; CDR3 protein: CASSLVPGETYEQYF